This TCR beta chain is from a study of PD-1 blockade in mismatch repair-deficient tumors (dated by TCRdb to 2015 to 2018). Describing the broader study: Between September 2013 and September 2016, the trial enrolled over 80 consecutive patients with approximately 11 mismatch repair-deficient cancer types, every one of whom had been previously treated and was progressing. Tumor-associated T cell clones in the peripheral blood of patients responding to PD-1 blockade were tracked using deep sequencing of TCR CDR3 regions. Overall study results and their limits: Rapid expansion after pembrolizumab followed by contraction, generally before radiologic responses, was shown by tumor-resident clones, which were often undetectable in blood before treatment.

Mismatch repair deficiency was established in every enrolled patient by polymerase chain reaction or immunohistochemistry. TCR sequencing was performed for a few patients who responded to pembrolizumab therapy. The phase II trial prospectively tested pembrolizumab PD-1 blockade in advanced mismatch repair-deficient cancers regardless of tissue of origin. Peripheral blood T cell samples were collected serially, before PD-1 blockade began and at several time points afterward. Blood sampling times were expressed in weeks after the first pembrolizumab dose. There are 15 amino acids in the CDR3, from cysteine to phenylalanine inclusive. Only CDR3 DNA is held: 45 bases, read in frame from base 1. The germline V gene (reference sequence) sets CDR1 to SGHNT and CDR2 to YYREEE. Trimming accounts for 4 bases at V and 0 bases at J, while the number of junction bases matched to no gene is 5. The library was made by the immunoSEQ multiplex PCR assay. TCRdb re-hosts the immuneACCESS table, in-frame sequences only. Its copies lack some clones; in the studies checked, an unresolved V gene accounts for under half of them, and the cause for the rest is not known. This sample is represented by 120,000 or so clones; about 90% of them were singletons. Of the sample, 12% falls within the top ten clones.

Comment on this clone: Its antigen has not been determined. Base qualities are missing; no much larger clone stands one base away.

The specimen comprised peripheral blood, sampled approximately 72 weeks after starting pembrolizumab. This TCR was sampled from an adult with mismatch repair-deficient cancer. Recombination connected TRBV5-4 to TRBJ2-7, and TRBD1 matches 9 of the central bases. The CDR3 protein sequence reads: CASSTGGTTSYEQYF. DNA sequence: TGTGCCAGCAGCACAGGGGGCACCACCTCCTACGAGCAGTACTTC.